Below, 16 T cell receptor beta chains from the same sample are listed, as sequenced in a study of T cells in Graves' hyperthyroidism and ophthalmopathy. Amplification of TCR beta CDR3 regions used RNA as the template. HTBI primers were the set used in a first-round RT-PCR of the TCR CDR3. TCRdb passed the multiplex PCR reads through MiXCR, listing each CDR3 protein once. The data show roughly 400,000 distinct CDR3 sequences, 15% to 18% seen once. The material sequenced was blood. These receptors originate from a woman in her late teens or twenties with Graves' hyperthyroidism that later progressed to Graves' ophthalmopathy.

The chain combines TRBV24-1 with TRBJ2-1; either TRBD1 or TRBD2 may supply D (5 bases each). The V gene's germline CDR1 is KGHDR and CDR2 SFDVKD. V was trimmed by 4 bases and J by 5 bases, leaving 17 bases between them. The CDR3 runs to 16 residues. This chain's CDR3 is CATSETGTRVDNEQFF. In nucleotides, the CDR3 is TGTGCCACCAGTGAGACCGGGACGAGAGTCGACAATGAGCAGTTCTTC.

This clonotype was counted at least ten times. The chain's CDR3 is CASKGLVKNIQYF. DNA of the CDR3: TGTGCCAGCAAGGGACTAGTCAAAAACATTCAGTACTTC. The chain couples TRBV3-1 to TRBJ2-4, with 8 bases identical to TRBD2. The V gene end was trimmed by 7 bases and the J gene end by 3 bases; junction bases not matched to a gene: 2. Germline lookup yields CDR1 LGHDT and CDR2 YNNKEL (reference sequence). This CDR3 contains 13 residues.

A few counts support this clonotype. Written as DNA, the CDR3 is TGTGCCAGCAGTGAGAGCGACAGCACAGATACGCAGTATTTT. It encodes CASSESDSTDTQYF. The V gene is TRBV6-4, the J gene TRBJ2-3; D is undetermined. Germline assignment: CDR1 MRHNA and CDR2 SNTAGT. This CDR3 spans 14 amino acids. V was trimmed by 3 bases and J by 0 bases, leaving 7 bases between them.

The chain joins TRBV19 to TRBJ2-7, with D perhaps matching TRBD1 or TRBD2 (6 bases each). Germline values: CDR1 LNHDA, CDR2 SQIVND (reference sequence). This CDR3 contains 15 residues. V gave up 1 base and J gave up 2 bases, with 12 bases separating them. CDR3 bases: TGTGCCAGTAGTATAGTAGGGGGGACCGCCTACGAGCAGTACTTC. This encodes CASSIVGGTAYEQYF.

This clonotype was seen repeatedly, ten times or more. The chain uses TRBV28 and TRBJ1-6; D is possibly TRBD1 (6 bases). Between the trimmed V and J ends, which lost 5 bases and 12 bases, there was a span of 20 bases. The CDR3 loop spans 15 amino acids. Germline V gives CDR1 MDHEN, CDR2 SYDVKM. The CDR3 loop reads CASSRPAGRGEPLHF. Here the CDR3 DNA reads TGTGCCAGCAGTCGCCCCGCGGGCAGGGGTGAACCCCTCCACTTT. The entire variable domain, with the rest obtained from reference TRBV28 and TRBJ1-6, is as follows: DVKVTQSSRYLVKRTGEKVFLECVQDMDHENMFWYRQDPGLGLRLIYFSYDVKMKEKGDIPEGYSVSREKKERFSLILESASTNQTSMYLCASSRPAGRGEPLHFGNGTRLTVT.

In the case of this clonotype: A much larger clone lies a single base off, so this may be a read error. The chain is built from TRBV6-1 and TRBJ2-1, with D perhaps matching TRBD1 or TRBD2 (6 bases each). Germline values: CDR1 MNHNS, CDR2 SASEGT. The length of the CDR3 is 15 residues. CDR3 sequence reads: CANSRRGPSYNEQFF. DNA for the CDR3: TGTGCCAACAGTCGTCGGGGGCCCTCCTACAATGAGCAGTTCTTC.

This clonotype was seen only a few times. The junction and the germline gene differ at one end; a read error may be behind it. This CDR3 reads CARSPGTAYEQYF. The CDR3 bases are TGTGCCCGCAGCCCCGGGACAGCTTACGAGCAGTACTTC. The J gene is TRBJ2-7, the V gene TRBV12-3 or TRBV12-4; 7 nucleotides agree with TRBD1. This CDR3 spans 13 amino acids.

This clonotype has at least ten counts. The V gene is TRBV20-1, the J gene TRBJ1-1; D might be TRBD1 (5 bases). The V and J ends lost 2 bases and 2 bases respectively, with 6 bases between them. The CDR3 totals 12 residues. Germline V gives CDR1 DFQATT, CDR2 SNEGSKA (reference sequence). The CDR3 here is CSARQGNTEAFF. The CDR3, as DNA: TGCAGTGCTAGACAGGGAAACACTGAAGCTTTCTTT.

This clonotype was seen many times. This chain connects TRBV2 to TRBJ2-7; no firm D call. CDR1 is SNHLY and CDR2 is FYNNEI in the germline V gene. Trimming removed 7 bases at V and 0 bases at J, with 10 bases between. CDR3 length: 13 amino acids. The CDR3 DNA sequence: TGTGCCAGCAAACGAACAAGCTCCTACGAGCAGTACTTC. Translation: CASKRTSSYEQYF.

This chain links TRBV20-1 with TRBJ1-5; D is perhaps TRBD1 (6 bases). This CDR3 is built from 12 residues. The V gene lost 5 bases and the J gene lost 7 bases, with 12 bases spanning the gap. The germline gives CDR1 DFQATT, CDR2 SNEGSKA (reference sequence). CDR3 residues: CSAFTGSQPQHF. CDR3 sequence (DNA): TGCAGTGCTTTTACAGGGAGCCAGCCCCAGCATTTT.

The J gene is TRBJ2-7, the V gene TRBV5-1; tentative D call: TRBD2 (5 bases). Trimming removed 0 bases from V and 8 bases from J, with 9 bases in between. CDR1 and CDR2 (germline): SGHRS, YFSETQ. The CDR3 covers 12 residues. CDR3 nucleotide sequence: TGCGCCAGCAGCTTGGAAAGCGGCAAGCAGTACTTC. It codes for CASSLESGKQYF.

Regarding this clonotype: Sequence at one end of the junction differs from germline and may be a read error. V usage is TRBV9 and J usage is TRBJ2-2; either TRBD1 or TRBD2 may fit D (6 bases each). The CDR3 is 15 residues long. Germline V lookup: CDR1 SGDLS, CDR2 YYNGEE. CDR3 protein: CASSVAGASTRELFF. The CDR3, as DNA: TGTGCCAGCAGCGTAGCGGGGGCGAGCACCAGGGAGCTGTTTTTT.

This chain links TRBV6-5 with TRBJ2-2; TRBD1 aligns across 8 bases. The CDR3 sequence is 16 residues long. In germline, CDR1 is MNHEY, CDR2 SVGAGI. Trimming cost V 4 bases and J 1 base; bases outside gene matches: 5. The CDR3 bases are TGTGCCAGCAGTTCAATGGACAGGGAGAACACCGGGGAGCTGTTTTTT. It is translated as CASSSMDRENTGELFF.

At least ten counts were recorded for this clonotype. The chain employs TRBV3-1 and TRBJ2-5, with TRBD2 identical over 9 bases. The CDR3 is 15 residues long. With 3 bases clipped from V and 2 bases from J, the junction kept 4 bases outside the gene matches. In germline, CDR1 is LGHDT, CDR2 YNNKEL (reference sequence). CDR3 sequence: CASSHGLATQETQYF. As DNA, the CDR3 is TGTGCCAGCAGCCACGGACTAGCGACACAAGAGACCCAGTACTTC.

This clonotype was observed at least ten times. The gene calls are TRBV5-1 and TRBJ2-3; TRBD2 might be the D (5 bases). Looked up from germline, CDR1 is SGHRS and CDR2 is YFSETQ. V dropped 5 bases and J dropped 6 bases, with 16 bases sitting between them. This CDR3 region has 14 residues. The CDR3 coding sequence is TGCGCCAGCAGACACTTCTCCCGCGGGGATACGCAGTATTTT. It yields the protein CASRHFSRGDTQYF.

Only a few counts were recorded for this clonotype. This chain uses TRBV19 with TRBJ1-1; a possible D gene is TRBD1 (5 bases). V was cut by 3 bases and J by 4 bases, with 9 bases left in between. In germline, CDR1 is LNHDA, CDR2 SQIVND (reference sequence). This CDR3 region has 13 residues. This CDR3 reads CASSMKGRTEAFF. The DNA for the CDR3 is TGTGCCAGTAGTATGAAGGGGCGCACTGAAGCTTTCTTT. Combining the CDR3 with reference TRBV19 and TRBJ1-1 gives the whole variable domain DGGITQSPKYLFRKEGQNVTLSCEQNLNHDAMYWYRQDPGQGLRLIYYSQIVNDFQKGDIAEGYSVSREKKESFPLTVTSAQKNPTAFYLCASSMKGRTEAFFGQGTRLTVV.